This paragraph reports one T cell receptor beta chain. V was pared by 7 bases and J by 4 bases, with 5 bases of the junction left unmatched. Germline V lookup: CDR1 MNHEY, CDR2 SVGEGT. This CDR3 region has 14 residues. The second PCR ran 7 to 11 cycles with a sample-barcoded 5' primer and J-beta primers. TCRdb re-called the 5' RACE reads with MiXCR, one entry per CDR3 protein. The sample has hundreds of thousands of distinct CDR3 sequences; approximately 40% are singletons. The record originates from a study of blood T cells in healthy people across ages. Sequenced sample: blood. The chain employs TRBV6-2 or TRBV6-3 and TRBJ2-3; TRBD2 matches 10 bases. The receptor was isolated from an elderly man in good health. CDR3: CASKERGGPDTQYF. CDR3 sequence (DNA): TGTGCCAGCAAAGAGCGGGGGGGCCCAGATACGCAGTATTTT.